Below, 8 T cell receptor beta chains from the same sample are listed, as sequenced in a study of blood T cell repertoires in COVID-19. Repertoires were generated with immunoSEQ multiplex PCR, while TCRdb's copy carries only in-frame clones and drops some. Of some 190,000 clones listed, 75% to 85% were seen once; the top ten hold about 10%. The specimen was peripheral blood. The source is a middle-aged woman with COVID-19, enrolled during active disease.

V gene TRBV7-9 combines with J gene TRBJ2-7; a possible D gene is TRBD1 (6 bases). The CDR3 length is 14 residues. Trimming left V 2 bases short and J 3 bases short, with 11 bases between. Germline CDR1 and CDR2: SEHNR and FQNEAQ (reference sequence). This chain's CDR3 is CASSLQGSHYEQYF. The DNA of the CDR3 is TGTGCCAGCAGCTTACAGGGGAGTCACTACGAGCAGTACTTC.

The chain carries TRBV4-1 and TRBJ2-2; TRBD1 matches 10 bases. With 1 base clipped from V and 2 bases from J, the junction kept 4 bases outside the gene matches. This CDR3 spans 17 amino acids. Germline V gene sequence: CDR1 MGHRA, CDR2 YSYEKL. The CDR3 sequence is CASSQVGTGANTGELFF. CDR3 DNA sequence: TGCGCCAGCAGCCAAGTTGGGACAGGGGCTAACACCGGGGAGCTGTTTTTT.

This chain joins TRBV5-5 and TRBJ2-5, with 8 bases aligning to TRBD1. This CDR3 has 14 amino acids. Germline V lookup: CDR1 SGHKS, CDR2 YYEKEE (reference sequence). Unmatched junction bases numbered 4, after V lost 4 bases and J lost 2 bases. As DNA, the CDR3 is TGTGCCAGCAGCCCAGGGACAGGTCAAGAGACCCAGTACTTC. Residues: CASSPGTGQETQYF.

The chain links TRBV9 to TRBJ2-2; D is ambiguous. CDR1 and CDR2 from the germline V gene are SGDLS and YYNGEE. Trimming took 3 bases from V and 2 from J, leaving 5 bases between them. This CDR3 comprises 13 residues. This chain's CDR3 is CASSDRNTGELFF. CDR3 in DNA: TGTGCCAGCAGCGACAGAAACACCGGGGAGCTGTTTTTT. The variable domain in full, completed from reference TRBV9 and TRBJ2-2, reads DSGVTQTPKHLITATGQRVTLRCSPRSGDLSVYWYQQSLDQGLQFLIQYYNGEERAKGNILERFSAQQFPDLHSELNLSSLELGDSALYFCASSDRNTGELFFGEGSRLTVL.

CDR3 coding DNA: TGTGCCAGCAGCCAAAAACGGACAGCCGGGGAGCTGTTTTTT. The encoded protein is CASSQKRTAGELFF. The gene calls are TRBV4-2 and TRBJ2-2, with D perhaps TRBD1 (6 bases). The CDR3 runs to 14 residues. V was trimmed by 2 bases and J by 6 bases, leaving 10 bases between them. Germline V CDR1 and CDR2: LGHNA, YNFKEQ.

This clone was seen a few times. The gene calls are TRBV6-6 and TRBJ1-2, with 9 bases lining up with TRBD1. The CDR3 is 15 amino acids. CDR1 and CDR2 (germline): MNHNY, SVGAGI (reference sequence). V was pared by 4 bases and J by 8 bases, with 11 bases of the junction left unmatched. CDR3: CASSSPGQGFDGYTF. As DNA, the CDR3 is TGTGCCAGCAGTTCGCCGGGACAGGGATTCGACGGCTACACCTTC.

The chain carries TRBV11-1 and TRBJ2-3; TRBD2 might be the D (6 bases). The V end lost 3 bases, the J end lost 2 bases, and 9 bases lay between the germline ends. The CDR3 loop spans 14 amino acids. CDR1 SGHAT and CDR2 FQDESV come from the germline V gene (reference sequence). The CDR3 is CASSFGLFTDTQYF. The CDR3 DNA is TGTGCCAGCAGCTTCGGACTATTCACAGATACGCAGTATTTT.

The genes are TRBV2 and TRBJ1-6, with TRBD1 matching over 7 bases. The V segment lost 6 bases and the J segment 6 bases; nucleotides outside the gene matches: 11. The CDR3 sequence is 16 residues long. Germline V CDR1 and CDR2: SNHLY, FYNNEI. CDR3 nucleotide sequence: TGTGCCAGCAGAGACAGGGCCCTAACCTTTAATTCACCCCTCCACTTT. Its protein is CASRDRALTFNSPLHF.